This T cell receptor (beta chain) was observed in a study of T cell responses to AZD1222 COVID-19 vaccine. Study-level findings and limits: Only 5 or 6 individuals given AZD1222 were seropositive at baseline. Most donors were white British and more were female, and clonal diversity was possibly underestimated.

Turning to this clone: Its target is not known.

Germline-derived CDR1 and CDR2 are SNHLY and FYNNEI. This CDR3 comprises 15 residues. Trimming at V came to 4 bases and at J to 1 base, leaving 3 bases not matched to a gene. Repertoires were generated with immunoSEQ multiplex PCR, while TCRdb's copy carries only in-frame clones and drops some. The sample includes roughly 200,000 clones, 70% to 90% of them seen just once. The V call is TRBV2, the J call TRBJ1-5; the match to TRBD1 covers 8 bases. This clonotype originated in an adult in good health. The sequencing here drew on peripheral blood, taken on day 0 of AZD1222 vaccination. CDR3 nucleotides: TGTGCCAGCAGTGTGTCAGGGGGCAGCAATCAGCCCCAGCATTTT. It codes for CASSVSGGSNQPQHF.